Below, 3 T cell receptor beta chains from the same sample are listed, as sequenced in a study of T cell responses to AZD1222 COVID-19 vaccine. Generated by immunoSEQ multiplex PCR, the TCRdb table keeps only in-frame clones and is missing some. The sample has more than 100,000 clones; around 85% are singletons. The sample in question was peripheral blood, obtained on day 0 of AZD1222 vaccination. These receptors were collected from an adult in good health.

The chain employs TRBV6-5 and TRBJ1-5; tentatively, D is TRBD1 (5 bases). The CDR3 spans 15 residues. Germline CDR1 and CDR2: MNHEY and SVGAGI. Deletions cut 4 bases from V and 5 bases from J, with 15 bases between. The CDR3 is CASSLRQSPYQPQHF. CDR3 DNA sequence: TGTGCCAGCAGTTTACGACAGAGTCCCTATCAGCCCCAGCATTTT.

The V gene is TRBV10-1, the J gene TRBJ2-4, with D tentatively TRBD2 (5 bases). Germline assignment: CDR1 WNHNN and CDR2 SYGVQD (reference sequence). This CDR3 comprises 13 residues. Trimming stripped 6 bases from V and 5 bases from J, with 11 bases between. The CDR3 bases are TGCGCCAGCAGGGACTTTAATCAAAACATTCAGTACTTC. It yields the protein CASRDFNQNIQYF.

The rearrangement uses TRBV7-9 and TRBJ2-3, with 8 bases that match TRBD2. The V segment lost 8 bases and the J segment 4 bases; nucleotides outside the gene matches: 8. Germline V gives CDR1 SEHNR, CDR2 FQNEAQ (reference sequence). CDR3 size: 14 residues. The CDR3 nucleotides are TGTGCCAGCGCCGGGACTAGTCCGTCAGATACGCAGTATTTT. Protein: CASAGTSPSDTQYF.